This T cell receptor beta chain was captured by sequencing in a study of T cells in localized non-small cell lung cancer. General observations from the study: Maximal T cell clonality occurred in uninvolved adjacent lung, with tumor ranking below it.

The table lists this clone with a few counts. Its antigen is unidentified. The V gene end was trimmed by 0 bases and the J gene end by 2 bases; junction bases not matched to a gene: 8. CDR1 is MNHGY, CDR2 SAAAGT, per germline. The CDR3 extends over 19 amino acids. TCRdb's copy holds only in-frame clones and misses some; the assay was immunoSEQ multiplex PCR. The sample carries nearly 2,000 clones, 22% recorded once. This specimen consisted of lung tumor tissue, obtained before any cancer treatment. This receptor was obtained from a woman aged 40-70 years with stage I lung adenocarcinoma. The chain carries TRBV6-8 and TRBJ1-6; 9 bases are shared with TRBD1. The CDR3 nucleotides read TGTGCCAGCAGTTACTCTTCCGGACAGGGGATGACCTATAATTCACCCCTCCACTTT. Translation: CASSYSSGQGMTYNSPLHF.